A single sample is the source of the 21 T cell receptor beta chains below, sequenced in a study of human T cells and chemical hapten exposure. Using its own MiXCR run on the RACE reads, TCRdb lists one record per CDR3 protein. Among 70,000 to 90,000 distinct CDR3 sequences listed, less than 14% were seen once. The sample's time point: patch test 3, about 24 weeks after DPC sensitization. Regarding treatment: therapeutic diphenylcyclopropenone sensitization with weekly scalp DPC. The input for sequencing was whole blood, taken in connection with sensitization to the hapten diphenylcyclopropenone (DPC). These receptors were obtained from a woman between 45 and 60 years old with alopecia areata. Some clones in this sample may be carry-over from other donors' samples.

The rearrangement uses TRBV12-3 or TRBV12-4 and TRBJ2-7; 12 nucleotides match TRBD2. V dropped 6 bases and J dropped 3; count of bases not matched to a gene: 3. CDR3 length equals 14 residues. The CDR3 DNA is TGTGCCAGCAGCTCTAGCGGGAGGGACTACGAGCAGTACTTC. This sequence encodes CASSSSGRDYEQYF.

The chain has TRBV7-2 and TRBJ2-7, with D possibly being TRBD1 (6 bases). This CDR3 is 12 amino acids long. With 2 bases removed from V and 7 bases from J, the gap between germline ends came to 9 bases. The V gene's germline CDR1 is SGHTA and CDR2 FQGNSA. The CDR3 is CASSLTGREQYF. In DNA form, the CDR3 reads TGTGCCAGCAGCTTAACAGGGCGGGAGCAGTACTTC.

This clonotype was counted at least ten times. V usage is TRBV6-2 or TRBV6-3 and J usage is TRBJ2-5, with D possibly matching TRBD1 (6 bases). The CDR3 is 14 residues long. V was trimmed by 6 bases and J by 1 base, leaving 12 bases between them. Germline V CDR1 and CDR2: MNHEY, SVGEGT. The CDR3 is CASSSGQFQETQYF. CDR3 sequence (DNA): TGTGCCAGCAGCTCTGGACAGTTCCAAGAGACCCAGTACTTC.

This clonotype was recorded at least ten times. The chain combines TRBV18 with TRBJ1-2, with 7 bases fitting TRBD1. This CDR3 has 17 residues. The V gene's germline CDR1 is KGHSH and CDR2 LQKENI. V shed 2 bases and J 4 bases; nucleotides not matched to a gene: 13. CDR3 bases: TGTGCCAGCTCACCATTGTACGGGACAGACAACCGCTATGGCTACACCTTC. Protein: CASSPLYGTDNRYGYTF.

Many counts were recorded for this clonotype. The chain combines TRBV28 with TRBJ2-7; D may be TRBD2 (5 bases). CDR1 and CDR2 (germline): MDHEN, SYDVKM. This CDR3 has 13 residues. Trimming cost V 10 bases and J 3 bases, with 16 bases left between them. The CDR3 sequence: CAIEASLGYEQYF. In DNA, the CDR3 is TGTGCCATAGAGGCTAGCTTGGGCTACGAGCAGTACTTC.

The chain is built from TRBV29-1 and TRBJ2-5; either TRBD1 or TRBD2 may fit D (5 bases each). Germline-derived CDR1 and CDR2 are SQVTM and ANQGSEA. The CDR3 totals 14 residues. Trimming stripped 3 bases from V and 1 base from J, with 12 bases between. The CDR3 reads CSVDGRDGQETQYF. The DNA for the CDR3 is TGCAGCGTTGACGGACGGGACGGCCAAGAGACCCAGTACTTC. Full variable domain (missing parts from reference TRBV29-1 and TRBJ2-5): SAVISQKPSRDICQRGTSLTIQCQVDSQVTMMFWYRQQPGQSLTLIATANQGSEATYESGFVIDKFPISRPNLTFSTLTVSNMSPEDSSIYLCSVDGRDGQETQYFGPGTRLLVL.

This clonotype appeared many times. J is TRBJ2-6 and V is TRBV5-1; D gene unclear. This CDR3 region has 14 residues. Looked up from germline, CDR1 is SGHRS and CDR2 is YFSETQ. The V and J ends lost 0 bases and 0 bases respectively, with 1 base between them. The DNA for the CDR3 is TGCGCCAGCAGCTTGGACTCTGGGGCCAACGTCCTGACTTTC. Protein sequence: CASSLDSGANVLTF. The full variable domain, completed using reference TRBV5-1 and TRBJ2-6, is KAGVTQTPRYLIKTRGQQVTLSCSPISGHRSVSWYQQTPGQGLQFLFEYFSETQRNKGNFPGRFSGRQFSNSRSEMNVSTLELGDSALYLCASSLDSGANVLTFGAGSRLTVL.

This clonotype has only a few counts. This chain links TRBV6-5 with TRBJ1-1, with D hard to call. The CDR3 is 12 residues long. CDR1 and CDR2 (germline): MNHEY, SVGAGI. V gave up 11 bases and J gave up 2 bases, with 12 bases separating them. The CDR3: CAAVRENTEAFF. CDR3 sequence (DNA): TGTGCCGCAGTCCGGGAAAACACTGAAGCTTTCTTT.

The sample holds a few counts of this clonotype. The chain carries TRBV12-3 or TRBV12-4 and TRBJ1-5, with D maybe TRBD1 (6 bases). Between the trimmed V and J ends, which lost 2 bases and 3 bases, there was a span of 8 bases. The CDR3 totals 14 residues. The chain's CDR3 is CASSLWGANQPQHF. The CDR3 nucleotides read TGTGCCAGCAGTTTATGGGGGGCCAATCAGCCCCAGCATTTT.

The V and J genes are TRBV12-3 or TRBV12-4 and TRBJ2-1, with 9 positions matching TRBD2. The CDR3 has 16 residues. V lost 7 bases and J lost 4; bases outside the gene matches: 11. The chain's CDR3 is CASTPLRLAGYNEQFF. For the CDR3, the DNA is TGTGCCAGCACCCCCCTGCGGCTAGCGGGATACAATGAGCAGTTCTTC.

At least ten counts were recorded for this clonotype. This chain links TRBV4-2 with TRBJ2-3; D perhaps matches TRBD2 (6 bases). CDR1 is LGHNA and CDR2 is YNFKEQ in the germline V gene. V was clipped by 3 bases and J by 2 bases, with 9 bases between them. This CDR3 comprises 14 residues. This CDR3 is CASSQGDFTDTQYF. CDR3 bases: TGTGCCAGCAGCCAGGGGGACTTCACAGATACGCAGTATTTT.

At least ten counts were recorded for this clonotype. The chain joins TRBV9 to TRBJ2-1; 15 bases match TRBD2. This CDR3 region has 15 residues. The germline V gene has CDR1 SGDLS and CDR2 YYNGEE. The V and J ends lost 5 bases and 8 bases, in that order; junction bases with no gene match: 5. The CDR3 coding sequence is TGTGCCAGCAGTGGGACTAGCGGGAGGCTTGATGAGCAGTTCTTC. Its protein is CASSGTSGRLDEQFF.

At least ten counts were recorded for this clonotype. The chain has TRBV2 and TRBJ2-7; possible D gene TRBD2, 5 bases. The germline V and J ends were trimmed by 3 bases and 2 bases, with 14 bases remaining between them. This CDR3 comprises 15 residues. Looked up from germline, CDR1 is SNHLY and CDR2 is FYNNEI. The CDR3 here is CASSEGLARTYEQYF. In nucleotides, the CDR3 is TGTGCCAGCAGTGAGGGCCTAGCCCGCACCTACGAGCAGTACTTC.

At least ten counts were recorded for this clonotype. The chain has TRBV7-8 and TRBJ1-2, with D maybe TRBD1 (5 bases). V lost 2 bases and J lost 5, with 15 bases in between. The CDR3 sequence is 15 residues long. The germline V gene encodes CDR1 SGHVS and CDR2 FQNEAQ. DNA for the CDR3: TGTGCCAGCAGCTTACTCGGCGACAGCCTATATGGCTACACCTTC. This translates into CASSLLGDSLYGYTF.

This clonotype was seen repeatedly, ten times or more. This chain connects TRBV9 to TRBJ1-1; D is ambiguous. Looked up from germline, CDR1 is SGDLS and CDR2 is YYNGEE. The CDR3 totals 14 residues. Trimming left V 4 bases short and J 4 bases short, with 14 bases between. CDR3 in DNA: TGTGCCAGCAGCCCAGGACCCGATCGCACTGAAGCTTTCTTT. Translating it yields CASSPGPDRTEAFF. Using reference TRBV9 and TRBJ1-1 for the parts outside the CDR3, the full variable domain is DSGVTQTPKHLITATGQRVTLRCSPRSGDLSVYWYQQSLDQGLQFLIQYYNGEERAKGNILERFSAQQFPDLHSELNLSSLELGDSALYFCASSPGPDRTEAFFGQGTRLTVV.

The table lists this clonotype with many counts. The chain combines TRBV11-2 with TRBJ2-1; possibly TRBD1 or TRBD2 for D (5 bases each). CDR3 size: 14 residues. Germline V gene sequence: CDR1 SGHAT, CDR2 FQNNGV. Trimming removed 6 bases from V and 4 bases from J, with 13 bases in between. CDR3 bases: TGTGCCAGCAGGGTGGGACCGCTATACAATGAGCAGTTCTTC. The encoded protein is CASRVGPLYNEQFF.

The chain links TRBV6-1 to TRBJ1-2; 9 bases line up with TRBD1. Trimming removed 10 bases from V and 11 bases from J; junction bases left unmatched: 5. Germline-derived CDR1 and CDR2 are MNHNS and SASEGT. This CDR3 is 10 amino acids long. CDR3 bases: TGTGCCAACCCGGGACAGGGTTACACCTTC. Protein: CANPGQGYTF.

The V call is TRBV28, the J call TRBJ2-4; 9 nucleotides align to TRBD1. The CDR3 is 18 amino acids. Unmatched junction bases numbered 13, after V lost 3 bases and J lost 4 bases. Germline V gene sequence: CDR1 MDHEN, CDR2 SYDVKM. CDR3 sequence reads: CASSLFGQGREPKNIQYF. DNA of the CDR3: TGTGCCAGCAGTTTGTTTGGACAGGGGAGGGAACCTAAAAACATTCAGTACTTC.

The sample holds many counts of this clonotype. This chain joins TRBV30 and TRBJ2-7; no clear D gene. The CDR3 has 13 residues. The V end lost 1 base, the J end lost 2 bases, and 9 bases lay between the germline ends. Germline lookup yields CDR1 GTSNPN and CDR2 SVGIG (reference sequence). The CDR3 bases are TGTGCCTGGAGTGGACGCTCGGCCTACGAGCAGTACTTC. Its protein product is CAWSGRSAYEQYF.

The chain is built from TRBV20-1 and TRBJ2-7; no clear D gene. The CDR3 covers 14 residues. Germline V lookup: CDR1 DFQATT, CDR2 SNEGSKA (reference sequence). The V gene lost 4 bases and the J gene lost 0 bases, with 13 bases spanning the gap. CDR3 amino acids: CSANSAAFSYEQYF. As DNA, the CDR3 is TGCAGTGCTAACAGTGCGGCCTTCTCCTACGAGCAGTACTTC.

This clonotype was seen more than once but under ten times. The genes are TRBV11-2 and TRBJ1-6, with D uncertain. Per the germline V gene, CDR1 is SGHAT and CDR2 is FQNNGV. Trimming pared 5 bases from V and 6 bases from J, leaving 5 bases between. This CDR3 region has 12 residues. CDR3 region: CASSTRNSPLHF. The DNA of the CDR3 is TGTGCCAGCAGCACCCGTAATTCACCCCTCCACTTT.